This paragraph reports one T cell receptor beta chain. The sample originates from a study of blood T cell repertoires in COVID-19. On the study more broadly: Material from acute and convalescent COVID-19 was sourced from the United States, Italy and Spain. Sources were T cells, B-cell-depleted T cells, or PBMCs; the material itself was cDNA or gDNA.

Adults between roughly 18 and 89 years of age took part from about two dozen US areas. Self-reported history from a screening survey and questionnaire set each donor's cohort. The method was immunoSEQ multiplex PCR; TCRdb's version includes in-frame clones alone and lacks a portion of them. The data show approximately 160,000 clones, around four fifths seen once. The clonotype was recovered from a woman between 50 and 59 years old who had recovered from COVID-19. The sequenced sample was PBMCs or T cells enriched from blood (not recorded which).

CDR3 protein: CASSPRGQGPSPLHF. Written as DNA, the CDR3 is TGTGCCAGCTCACCGCGTGGGCAGGGCCCTTCACCCCTCCACTTT. The V call is TRBV18, the J call TRBJ1-6, with a possible D match to TRBD1 (5 bases). The V end was cut by 3 bases, the J end by 9 bases, with 15 bases between. The germline V gene encodes CDR1 KGHSH and CDR2 LQKENI. This CDR3 has 15 amino acids. Complete variable domain (other parts from reference TRBV18 and TRBJ1-6): NAGVMQNPRHLVRRRGQEARLRCSPMKGHSHVYWYRQLPEEGLKFMVYLQKENIIDESGMPKERFSAEFPKEGPSILRIQQVVRGDSAAYFCASSPRGQGPSPLHFGNGTRLTVT.